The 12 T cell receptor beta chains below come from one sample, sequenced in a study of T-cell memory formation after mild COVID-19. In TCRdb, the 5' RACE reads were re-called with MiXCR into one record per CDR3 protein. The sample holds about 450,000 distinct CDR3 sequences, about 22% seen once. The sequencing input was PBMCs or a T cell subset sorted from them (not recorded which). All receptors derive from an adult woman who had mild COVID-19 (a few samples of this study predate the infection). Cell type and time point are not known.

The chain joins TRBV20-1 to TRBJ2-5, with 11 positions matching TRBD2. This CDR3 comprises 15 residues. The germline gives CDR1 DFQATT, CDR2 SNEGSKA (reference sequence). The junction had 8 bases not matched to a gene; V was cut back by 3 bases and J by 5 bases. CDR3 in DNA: TGCAGTGCTAGGGCACTAGCGGGAGATTGGGAGACCCAGTACTTC. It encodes CSARALAGDWETQYF.

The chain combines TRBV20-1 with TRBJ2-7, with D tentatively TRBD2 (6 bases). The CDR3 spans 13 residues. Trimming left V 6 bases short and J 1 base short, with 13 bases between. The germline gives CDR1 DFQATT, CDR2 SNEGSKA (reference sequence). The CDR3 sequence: CSARTIRSYEQYF. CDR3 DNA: TGCAGTGCGCGGACTATTCGATCCTACGAGCAGTACTTC.

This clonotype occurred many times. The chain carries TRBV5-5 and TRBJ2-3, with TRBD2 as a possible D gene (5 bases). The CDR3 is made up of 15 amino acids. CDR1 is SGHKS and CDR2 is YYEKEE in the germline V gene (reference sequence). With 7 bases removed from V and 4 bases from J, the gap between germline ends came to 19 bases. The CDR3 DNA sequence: TGTGCCAGCCTGAGAAACGGGGAACGGGCAGATACGCAGTATTTT. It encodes CASLRNGERADTQYF.

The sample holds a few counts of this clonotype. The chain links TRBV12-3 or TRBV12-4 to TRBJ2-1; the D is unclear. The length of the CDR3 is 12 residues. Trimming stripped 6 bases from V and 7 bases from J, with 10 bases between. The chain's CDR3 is CASRSKVNEQFF. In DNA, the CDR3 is TGTGCCAGCAGGTCGAAGGTGAATGAGCAGTTCTTC.

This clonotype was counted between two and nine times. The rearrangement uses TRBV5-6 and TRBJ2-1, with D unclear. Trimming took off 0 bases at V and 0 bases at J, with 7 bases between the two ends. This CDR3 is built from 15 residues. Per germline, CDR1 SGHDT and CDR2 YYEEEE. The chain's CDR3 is CASSLVRTSYNEQFF. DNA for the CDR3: TGTGCCAGCAGCTTGGTCCGTACCTCCTACAATGAGCAGTTCTTC.

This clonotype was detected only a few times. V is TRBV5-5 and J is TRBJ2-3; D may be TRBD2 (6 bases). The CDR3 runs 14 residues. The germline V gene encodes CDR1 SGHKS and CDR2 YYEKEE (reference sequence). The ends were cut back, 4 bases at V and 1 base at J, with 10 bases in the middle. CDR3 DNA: TGTGCCAGCAGCCCTCCGGGGGGCACAGATACGCAGTATTTT. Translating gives CASSPPGGTDTQYF.

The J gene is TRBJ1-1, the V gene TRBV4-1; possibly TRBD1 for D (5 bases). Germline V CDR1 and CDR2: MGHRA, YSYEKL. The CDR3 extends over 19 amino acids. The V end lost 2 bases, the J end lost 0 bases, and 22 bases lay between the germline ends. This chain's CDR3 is CASSQPSAHPTALNTEAFF. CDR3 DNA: TGCGCCAGCAGCCAACCCAGCGCCCATCCGACAGCCTTGAACACTGAAGCTTTCTTT.

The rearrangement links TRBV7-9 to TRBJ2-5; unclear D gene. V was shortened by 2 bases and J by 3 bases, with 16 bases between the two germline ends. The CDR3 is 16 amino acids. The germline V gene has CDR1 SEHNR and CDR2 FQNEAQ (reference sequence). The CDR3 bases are TGTGCCAGCAGCTTAACTGCGGATGGGCCTAAAGAGACCCAGTACTTC. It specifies CASSLTADGPKETQYF.

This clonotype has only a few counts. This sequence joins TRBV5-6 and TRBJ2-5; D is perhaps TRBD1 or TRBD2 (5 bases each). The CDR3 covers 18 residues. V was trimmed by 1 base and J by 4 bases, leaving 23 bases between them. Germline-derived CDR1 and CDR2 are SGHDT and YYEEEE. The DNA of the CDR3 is TGTGCCAGCAGCTTGTCAGTGGGGGTACGCAGTGGGAGAGAGACCCAGTACTTC. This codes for CASSLSVGVRSGRETQYF.

CDR3 sequence: CSVEGAIWDEQFF. The CDR3 region has the DNA TGCAGCGTTGAAGGAGCGATTTGGGATGAGCAGTTCTTC. The chain links TRBV29-1 to TRBJ2-1; D unclear. The V end was cut by 1 base, the J end by 8 bases, with 12 bases between. The germline V gene has CDR1 SQVTM and CDR2 ANQGSEA. This CDR3 is 13 amino acids long.

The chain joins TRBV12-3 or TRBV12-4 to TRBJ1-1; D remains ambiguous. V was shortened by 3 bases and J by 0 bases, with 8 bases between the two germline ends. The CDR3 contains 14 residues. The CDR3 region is CASSFRQVNTEAFF. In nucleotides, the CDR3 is TGTGCCAGCAGTTTCAGGCAGGTGAACACTGAAGCTTTCTTT.

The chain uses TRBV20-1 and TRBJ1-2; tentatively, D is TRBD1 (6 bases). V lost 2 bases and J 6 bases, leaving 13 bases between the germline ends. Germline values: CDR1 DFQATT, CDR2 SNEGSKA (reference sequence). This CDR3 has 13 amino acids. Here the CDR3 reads CSARRQALDGYTF. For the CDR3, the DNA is TGCAGTGCTAGAAGACAGGCCCTTGATGGCTACACCTTC.